Below are 17 T cell receptor beta chains sequenced from a single sample in a study of blood T cells in healthy people across ages. A sample-barcoded 5' primer and a J-beta primer mix were used in a second PCR of about 7 to 11 cycles. TCRdb processed the 5' RACE reads anew with MiXCR; each CDR3 protein has one entry. The sample comprises approximately 600,000 distinct CDR3 sequences, 58% of which are singletons, and approximately 40% rests with the top ten. The sequenced sample consisted of blood. The receptors come from a man aged 55 to 70 in good health.

This clonotype has at least ten counts. This chain links TRBV5-1 with TRBJ2-4; TRBD1 agrees at 9 bases. The V gene's germline CDR1 is SGHRS and CDR2 YFSETQ. Trimming took 1 base from V and 8 from J; bases not matched to a gene: 7. The CDR3 extends over 15 amino acids. Here the CDR3 DNA reads TGCGCCAGCAGCTTGACCAGGACAGGGGCGGACATTCAGTACTTC. Translated: CASSLTRTGADIQYF. The complete variable domain, with remaining parts taken from reference TRBV5-1 and TRBJ2-4, reads KAGVTQTPRYLIKTRGQQVTLSCSPISGHRSVSWYQQTPGQGLQFLFEYFSETQRNKGNFPGRFSGRQFSNSRSEMNVSTLELGDSALYLCASSLTRTGADIQYFGAGTRLSVL.

The chain links TRBV5-1 to TRBJ1-5; D ambiguous. Trimming took 0 bases from V and 5 from J, leaving 12 bases between them. CDR3 length: 15 residues. Germline CDR1 SGHRS, CDR2 YFSETQ. The CDR3 here is CASSLEGHDDQPQHF. The CDR3 DNA reads as TGCGCCAGCAGCTTGGAAGGGCACGACGATCAGCCCCAGCATTTT. The full variable domain, rest sourced from reference TRBV5-1 and TRBJ1-5, is KAGVTQTPRYLIKTRGQQVTLSCSPISGHRSVSWYQQTPGQGLQFLFEYFSETQRNKGNFPGRFSGRQFSNSRSEMNVSTLELGDSALYLCASSLEGHDDQPQHFGDGTRLSIL.

The V and J genes are TRBV15 and TRBJ2-5; 10 nucleotides agree with TRBD1. Germline V gene sequence: CDR1 LNHNV, CDR2 YYDKDF (reference sequence). With 3 bases clipped from V and 2 bases from J, the junction kept 3 bases outside the gene matches. The CDR3 sequence is 15 residues long. This CDR3 reads CATSSPGQGQETQYF. DNA of the CDR3: TGTGCCACCAGCAGCCCGGGACAGGGGCAAGAGACCCAGTACTTC.

V and J are TRBV20-1 and TRBJ2-1; no definite D call. Between the trimmed V and J ends, which lost 1 base and 2 bases, there was a span of 15 bases. Germline loops: CDR1 DFQATT, CDR2 SNEGSKA (reference sequence). The CDR3 has 16 residues. The CDR3 loop reads CSARAGAGLAYNEQFF. The CDR3 coding sequence is TGCAGTGCTAGAGCCGGAGCTGGGCTAGCCTACAATGAGCAGTTCTTC.

The chain links TRBV5-1 to TRBJ2-1; D is unclear. V was shortened by 4 bases and J by 5 bases, with 19 bases between the two germline ends. The V gene's germline CDR1 is SGHRS and CDR2 YFSETQ. This CDR3 contains 16 residues. The CDR3 region has the DNA TGCGCCAGCAGCCCGTACCTACAAGACCGGCACAATGAGCAGTTCTTC. This sequence encodes CASSPYLQDRHNEQFF.

Points on this clonotype: An end of the junction differs from the germline gene, which may be a read error. For the CDR3, the DNA is TGTGCCACCAGAGCAGGGGCTCAGAACACTGAGGCTTTCTTT. This encodes CATRAGAQNTEAFF. The genes are TRBV15 and TRBJ1-1; D perhaps matches TRBD1 (6 bases). CDR1 is LNHNV, CDR2 YYDKDF, per germline (reference sequence). CDR3 length: 14 residues.

This chain links TRBV20-1 with TRBJ2-5; D is possibly TRBD1 or TRBD2 (6 bases each). There are 13 residues in the CDR3. Germline CDR1 DFQATT, CDR2 SNEGSKA (reference sequence). V was trimmed by 6 bases and J by 4 bases, leaving 15 bases between them. The CDR3 DNA sequence: TGCAGTGCCATTAGGGGGGAGGTAGAGACCCAGTACTTC. Protein sequence: CSAIRGEVETQYF.

In its sample, this clonotype was seen a few times. This chain joins TRBV21-1 and TRBJ2-5; no DNA check was done on the table's D call, TRBD1. TRBV21-1 has pseudogene status. The CDR3 contains 14 residues. CDR3 in amino acids: CASSRGGSQETQYF. The CDR3 coding sequence is TGTGCCAGCAGCAGGGGGGGCTCCCAAGAGACCCAGTACTTC.

This clonotype was found a few times. The rearrangement uses TRBV29-1 and TRBJ2-4; 11 nucleotides align to TRBD2. From germline, CDR1 is SQVTM and CDR2 ANQGSEA. J was trimmed by 0 bases and V by 0 bases; bases with no gene match: 10. The CDR3 covers 19 residues. CDR3 in DNA: TGCAGCGTTGAAGAATCACTAGCGGGGGACCTTTTAGCCAAAAACATTCAGTACTTC. Translation gives CSVEESLAGDLLAKNIQYF.

The chain has TRBV10-3 and TRBJ1-5; 9 bases align to TRBD1. This CDR3 region has 16 residues. The V gene's germline CDR1 is ENHRY and CDR2 SYGVKD. V dropped 8 bases and J dropped 0; count of bases not matched to a gene: 8. CDR3 in amino acids: CAIGSRQGDSNQPQHF. CDR3 DNA sequence: TGTGCCATCGGCAGCAGACAGGGGGATAGCAATCAGCCCCAGCATTTT.

The chain employs TRBV4-2 and TRBJ2-5; 7 positions match TRBD2. Germline V CDR1 and CDR2: LGHNA, YNFKEQ. This CDR3 comprises 16 residues. V lost 1 base to trimming and J lost 1 base; unmatched junction nucleotides: 6. The CDR3, as DNA: TGTGCCAGCAGCCAAGTATCTAGCGGTACCCAAGAGACCCAGTACTTC. Its protein product is CASSQVSSGTQETQYF.

This clonotype was seen more than once but under ten times. The V and J genes are TRBV20-1 and TRBJ2-7; 10 bases map to TRBD1. With the DNA end fitting TRBJ2-5 better, the J assignment may be wrong. This CDR3 contains 16 residues. CDR1 and CDR2 from the germline V gene are DFQATT and SNEGSKA (reference sequence). CDR3 region: CSASPTPDRGTETQYF. The CDR3 nucleotides read TGCAGTGCTAGCCCCACGCCGGACAGGGGGACCGAGACCCAGTACTTC.

The CDR3 reads CASSFTGIGSGANVLTF. The CDR3 region has the DNA TGTGCCAGCAGCTTTACAGGGATAGGCTCTGGGGCCAACGTCCTGACTTTC. The chain combines TRBV5-6 with TRBJ2-6; TRBD1 might be the D (6 bases). Between the trimmed V and J ends, which lost 2 bases and 0 bases, there was a span of 12 bases. In germline, CDR1 is SGHDT, CDR2 YYEEEE. CDR3 length equals 17 residues.

This clonotype has just one count. V usage is TRBV7-8 and J usage is TRBJ2-5, with D maybe TRBD1 (5 bases). TRBJ2-7 matches the DNA end more closely, so the J call is doubtful. The CDR3 sequence is 13 residues long. CDR1 is SGHVS and CDR2 is FQNEAQ in the germline V gene. The CDR3 reads CASSWSRDTEQYF. CDR3 bases: TGTGCCAGCAGCTGGAGCAGGGATACCGAGCAGTACTTC.

The chain employs TRBV9 and TRBJ2-5; D is undetermined. This CDR3 is 15 amino acids long. The V end was cut by 4 bases, the J end by 0 bases, with 13 bases between. Germline V gene sequence: CDR1 SGDLS, CDR2 YYNGEE. The CDR3 bases are TGTGCCAGCAGCCCCACCTCTACGTACCAAGAGACCCAGTACTTC. Encoded protein: CASSPTSTYQETQYF.

This clonotype occurred a few times. The chain has TRBV7-9 and TRBJ1-2, with D unclear. The CDR3 spans 13 residues. Trimming took 1 base from V and 4 from J, leaving 7 bases between them. Germline CDR1 is SEHNR and CDR2 is FQNEAQ (reference sequence). CDR3 amino acids: CASSLGDIYGYTF. CDR3 bases: TGTGCCAGCAGCTTAGGTGATATCTATGGCTACACCTTC.

This chain uses TRBV10-2 with TRBJ2-5; 10 positions match TRBD2. This CDR3 region has 14 residues. J lost 2 bases, V lost 6 bases, and 3 bases had no gene match. Per germline, CDR1 WSHSY and CDR2 SAAADI. CDR3 sequence (DNA): TGCGCCAGCAGGCTACTAGCGGGGCAAGAGACCCAGTACTTC. Protein sequence: CASRLLAGQETQYF.